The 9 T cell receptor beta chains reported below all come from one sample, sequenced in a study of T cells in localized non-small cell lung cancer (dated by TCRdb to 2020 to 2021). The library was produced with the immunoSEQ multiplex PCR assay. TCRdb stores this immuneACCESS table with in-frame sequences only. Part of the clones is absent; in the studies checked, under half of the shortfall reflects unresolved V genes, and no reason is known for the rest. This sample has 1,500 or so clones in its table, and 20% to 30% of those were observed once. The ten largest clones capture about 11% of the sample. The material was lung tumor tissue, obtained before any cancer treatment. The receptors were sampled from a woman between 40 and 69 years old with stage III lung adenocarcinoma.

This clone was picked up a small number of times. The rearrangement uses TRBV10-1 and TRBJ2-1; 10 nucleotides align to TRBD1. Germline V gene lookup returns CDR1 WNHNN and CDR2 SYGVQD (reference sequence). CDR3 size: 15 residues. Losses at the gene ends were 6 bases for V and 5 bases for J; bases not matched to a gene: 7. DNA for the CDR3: TGCGCCAGCAGCCATCGGACAGGGGGGAACAATGAGCAGTTCTTC. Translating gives CASSHRTGGNNEQFF.

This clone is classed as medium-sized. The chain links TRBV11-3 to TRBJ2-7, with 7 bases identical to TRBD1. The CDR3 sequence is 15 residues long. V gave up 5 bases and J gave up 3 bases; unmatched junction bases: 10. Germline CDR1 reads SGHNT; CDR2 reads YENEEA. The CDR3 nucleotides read TGTGCCAGCAGCCCCAGGGACCGACAGGGCTACGAGCAGTACTTC. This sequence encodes CASSPRDRQGYEQYF.

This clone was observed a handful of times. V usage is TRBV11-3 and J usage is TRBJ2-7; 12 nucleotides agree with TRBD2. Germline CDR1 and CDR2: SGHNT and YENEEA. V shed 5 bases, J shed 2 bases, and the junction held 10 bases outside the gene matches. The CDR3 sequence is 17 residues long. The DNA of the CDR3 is TGTGCCAGCAGCCGAGGACTAGCGGGACCGTCCCCCTACGAGCAGTACTTC. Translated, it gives CASSRGLAGPSPYEQYF.

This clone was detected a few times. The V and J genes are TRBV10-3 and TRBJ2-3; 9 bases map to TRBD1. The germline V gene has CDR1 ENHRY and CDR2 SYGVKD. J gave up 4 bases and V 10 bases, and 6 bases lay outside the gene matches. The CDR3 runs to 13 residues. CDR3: CASSQGAADTQYF. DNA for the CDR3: TGTGCCAGCTCACAGGGGGCCGCAGATACGCAGTATTTT.

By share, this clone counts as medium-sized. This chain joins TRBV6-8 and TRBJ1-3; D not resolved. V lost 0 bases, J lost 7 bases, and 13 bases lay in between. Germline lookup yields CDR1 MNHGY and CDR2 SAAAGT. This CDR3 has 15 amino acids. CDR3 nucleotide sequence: TGTGCCAGCAGTTACTCGACGGGCAGGCCGAACACCATATATTTT. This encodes CASSYSTGRPNTIYF.

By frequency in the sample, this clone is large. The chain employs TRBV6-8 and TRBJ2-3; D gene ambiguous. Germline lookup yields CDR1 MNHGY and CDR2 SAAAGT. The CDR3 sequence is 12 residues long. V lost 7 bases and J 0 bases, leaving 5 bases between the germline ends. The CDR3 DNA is TGTGCCAGCACGTTGAGCACAGATACGCAGTATTTT. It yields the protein CASTLSTDTQYF.

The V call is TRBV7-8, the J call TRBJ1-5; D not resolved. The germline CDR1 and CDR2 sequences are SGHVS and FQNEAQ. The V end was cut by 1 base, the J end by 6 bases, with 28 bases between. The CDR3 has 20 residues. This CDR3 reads CASSLVFPETHPYSGQPQHF. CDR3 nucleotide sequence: TGTGCCAGCAGCTTAGTGTTTCCCGAAACACATCCCTATTCAGGTCAGCCCCAGCATTTT.

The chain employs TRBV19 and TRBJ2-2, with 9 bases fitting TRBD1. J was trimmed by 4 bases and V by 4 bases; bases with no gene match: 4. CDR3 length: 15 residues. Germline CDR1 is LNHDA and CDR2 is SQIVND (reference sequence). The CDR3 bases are TGTGCCAGTAGTACACAGGGGGCTATCACCGGGGAGCTGTTTTTT. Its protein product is CASSTQGAITGELFF.

The CDR3 reads CASSGRTRGSYEQYF. The DNA for the CDR3 is TGTGCCAGCAGCGGACGGACACGCGGCTCCTACGAGCAGTACTTC. This chain connects TRBV11-3 to TRBJ2-7; D is possibly TRBD1 (5 bases). Germline CDR1 SGHNT, CDR2 YENEEA. CDR3 length: 15 residues. The ends were cut back, 5 bases at V and 0 bases at J, with 14 bases in the middle.